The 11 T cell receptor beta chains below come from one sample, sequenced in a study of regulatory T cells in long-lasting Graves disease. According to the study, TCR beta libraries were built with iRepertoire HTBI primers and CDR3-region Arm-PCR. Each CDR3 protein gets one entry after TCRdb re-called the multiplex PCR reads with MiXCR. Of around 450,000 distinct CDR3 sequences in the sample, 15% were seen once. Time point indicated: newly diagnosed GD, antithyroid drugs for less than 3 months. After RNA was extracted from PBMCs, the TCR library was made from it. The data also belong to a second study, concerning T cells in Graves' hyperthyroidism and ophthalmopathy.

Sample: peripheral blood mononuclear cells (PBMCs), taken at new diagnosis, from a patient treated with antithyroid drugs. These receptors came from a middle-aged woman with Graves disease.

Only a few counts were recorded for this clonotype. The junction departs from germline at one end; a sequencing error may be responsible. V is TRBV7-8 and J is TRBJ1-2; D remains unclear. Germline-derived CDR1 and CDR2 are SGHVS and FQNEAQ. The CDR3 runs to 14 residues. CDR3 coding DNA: TGTGCCAGCAGCGGACGTGAGGGCAACTGTGGCTACACCTTC. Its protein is CASSGREGNCGYTF.

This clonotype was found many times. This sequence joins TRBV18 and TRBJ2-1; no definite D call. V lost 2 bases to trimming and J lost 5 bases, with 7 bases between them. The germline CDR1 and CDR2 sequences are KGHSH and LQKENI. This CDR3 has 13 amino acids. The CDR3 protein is CASSPDTHNEQFF. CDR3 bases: TGTGCCAGCTCACCAGACACCCACAATGAGCAGTTCTTC.

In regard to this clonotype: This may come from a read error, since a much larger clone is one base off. The CDR3 loop is CASGAGTSAYEQYF. For the CDR3, the DNA is TGTGCCAGTGGGGCCGGGACTAGCGCCTACGAGCAGTACTTC. V usage is TRBV19 and J usage is TRBJ2-7, with TRBD2 matching over 10 bases. The CDR3 loop spans 14 amino acids. The ends lost 8 bases at V and 2 bases at J; junction bases unmatched: 6. CDR1 is LNHDA and CDR2 is SQIVND in the germline V gene (reference sequence).

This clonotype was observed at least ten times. The CDR3 loop is CASSSQGQGKTEAFF. CDR3 coding DNA: TGCGCCAGCAGCTCCCAGGGGCAGGGGAAGACTGAAGCTTTCTTT. This sequence joins TRBV5-1 and TRBJ1-1, with D tentatively TRBD1 (6 bases). The CDR3 extends over 15 amino acids. V was shortened by 3 bases and J by 5 bases, with 17 bases between the two germline ends. The V gene's germline CDR1 is SGHRS and CDR2 YFSETQ.

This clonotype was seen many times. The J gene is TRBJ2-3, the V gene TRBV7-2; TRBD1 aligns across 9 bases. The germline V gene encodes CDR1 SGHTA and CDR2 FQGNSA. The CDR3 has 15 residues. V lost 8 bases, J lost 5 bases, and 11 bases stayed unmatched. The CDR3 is CASLLTGGVIDTQYF. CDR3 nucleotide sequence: TGTGCCAGCCTTCTTACAGGGGGCGTAATAGATACGCAGTATTTT.

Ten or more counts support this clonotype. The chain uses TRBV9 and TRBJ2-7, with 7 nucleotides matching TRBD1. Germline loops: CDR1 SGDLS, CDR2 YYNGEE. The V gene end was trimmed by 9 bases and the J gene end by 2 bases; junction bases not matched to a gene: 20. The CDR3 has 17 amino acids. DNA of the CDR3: TGTGCCAACAAATACAGGGGCGTCCTTGGGTTCACCTACGAGCAGTACTTC. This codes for CANKYRGVLGFTYEQYF.

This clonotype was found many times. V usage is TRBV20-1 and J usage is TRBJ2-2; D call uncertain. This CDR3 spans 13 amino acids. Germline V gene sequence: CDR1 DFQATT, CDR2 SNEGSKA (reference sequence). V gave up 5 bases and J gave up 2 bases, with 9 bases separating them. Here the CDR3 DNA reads TGCAGTGCTCTAGGGCGTAACACCGGGGAGCTGTTTTTT. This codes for CSALGRNTGELFF.

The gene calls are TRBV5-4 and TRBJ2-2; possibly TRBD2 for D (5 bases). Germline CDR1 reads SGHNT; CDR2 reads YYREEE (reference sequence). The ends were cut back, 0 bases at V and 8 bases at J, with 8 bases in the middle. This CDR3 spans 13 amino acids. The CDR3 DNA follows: TGTGCCAGCAGCTTGGATTCGGGGGGGGAGCTGTTTTTT. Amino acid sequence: CASSLDSGGELFF.

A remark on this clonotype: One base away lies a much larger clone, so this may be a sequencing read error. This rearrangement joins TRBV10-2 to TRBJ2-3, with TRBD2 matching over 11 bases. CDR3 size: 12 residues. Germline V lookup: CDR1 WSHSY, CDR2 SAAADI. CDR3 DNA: TGCACCAGCAGGGGGACTAGCGGCGCGCAGTATTTT. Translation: CTSRGTSGAQYF.

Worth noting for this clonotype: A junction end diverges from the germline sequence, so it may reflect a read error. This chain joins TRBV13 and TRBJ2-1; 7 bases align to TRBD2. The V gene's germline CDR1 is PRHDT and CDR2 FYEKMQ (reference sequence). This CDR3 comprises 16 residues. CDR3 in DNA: TGTCCCAGCAGCGGATTACTAGCGTCCGTTGGCAATGAGCAGTTCTTC. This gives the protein CPSSGLLASVGNEQFF.

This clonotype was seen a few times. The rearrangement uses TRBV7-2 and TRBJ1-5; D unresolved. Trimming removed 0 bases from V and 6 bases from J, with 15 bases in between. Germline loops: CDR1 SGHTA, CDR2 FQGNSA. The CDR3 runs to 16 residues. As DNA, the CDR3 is TGTGCCAGCAGCTTAGCCCCACCGGGCGCCGGTCAGCCCCAGCATTTT. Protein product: CASSLAPPGAGQPQHF.